This TCR beta chain originates from a study of shared clonotypes between healthy human individuals. Germline values: CDR1 MNHEY, CDR2 SMNVEV (reference sequence). V dropped 3 bases and J dropped 6; count of bases not matched to a gene: 3. The CDR3 covers 15 residues. CD45RO-negative CD8 cells positively selected for CCR7 made up the naive population, which excluded terminally differentiated effector memory CD45RA+ cells. Healthy HIV-negative adults without recent acute infections or vaccinations served as donors. Method: immunoSEQ multiplex PCR; TCRdb's copy keeps in-frame clones and lacks some. The profile shows around 620,000 clones, approximately 95% of them singletons.

This clonotype was sampled from a woman in her twenties or thirties in good health. This sequence joins TRBV27 and TRBJ1-5, with 12 bases that match TRBD1. Sequencing input: naive CD8+ T cells sorted from blood. In DNA form, the CDR3 reads TGTGCCAGCAGTTTGGGGACAGGGGGCACTCAGCCCCAGCATTTT. It translates to CASSLGTGGTQPQHF.